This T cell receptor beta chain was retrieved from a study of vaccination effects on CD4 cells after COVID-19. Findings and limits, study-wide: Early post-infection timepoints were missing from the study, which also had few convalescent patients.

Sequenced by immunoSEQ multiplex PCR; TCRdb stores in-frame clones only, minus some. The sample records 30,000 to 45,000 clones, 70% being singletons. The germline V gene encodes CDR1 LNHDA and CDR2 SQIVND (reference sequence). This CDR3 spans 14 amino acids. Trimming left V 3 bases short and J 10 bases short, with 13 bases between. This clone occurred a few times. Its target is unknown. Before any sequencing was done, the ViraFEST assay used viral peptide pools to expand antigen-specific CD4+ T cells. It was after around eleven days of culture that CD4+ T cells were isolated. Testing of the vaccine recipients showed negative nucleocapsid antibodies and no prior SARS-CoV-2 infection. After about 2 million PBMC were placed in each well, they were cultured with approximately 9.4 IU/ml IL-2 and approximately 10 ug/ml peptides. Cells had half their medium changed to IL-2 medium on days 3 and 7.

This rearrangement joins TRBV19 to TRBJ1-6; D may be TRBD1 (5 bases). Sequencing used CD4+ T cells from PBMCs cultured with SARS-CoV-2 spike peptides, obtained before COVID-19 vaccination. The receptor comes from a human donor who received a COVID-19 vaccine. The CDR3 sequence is CASSIQGLGSPLHF. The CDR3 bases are TGTGCCAGTAGTATTCAGGGCTTGGGGTCACCCCTCCACTTT.